Following are 17 T cell receptor beta chains from one sample sequenced in a study of identical twins. Each CDR3 protein gets one entry after TCRdb re-called the 5' RACE reads with MiXCR. This table has roughly 250,000 distinct CDR3 sequences, 7.5% appearing once. The same data also went into a second study, on yellow fever vaccine responses in identical twins.

The sample comprised CD8+ T cells sorted from blood. The receptors were sampled from a woman aged 18 to 35 in good health.

This clonotype was found many times. The chain joins TRBV11-2 to TRBJ1-4, with 11 bases fitting TRBD1. J was trimmed by 6 bases and V by 5 bases; bases with no gene match: 8. This CDR3 comprises 16 residues. CDR1 and CDR2 (germline): SGHAT, FQNNGV. The CDR3 spells CASSLGQGALYEKLFF. The CDR3 bases are TGTGCCAGCAGCCTTGGACAGGGGGCGTTGTATGAAAAACTGTTTTTT.

This clonotype was detected ten times or more. The rearrangement uses TRBV7-9 and TRBJ2-7, with D possibly called TRBD1 or TRBD2 (5 bases each). Germline V gives CDR1 SEHNR, CDR2 FQNEAQ (reference sequence). This CDR3 is built from 13 residues. With 3 bases removed from V and 6 bases from J, the gap between germline ends came to 12 bases. The CDR3 loop is CASSLVGGGEQYF. CDR3 nucleotide sequence: TGTGCCAGCAGCTTGGTTGGTGGGGGCGAGCAGTACTTC. The whole variable domain, filled in from reference TRBV7-9 and TRBJ2-7, reads DTGVSQNPRHKITKRGQNVTFRCDPISEHNRLYWYRQTLGQGPEFLTYFQNEAQLEKSRLLSDRFSAERPKGSFSTLEIQRTEQGDSAMYLCASSLVGGGEQYFGPGTRLTVT.

This clonotype was seen only a few times. The J gene is TRBJ2-1, the V gene TRBV10-2; D is unresolved. The V end was cut by 2 bases, the J end by 5 bases, with 19 bases between. Germline V lookup: CDR1 WSHSY, CDR2 SAAADI. CDR3 size: 17 residues. The CDR3 protein is CASSERVRRVPNNEQFF. CDR3 nucleotide sequence: TGCGCCAGCAGTGAGAGGGTGAGGCGAGTCCCAAACAATGAGCAGTTCTTC.

This clonotype appeared a few times. The chain has TRBV5-1 and TRBJ2-2; TRBD1 matches 7 bases. CDR1 is SGHRS and CDR2 is YFSETQ in the germline V gene. The V segment lost 1 base and the J segment 3 bases; nucleotides outside the gene matches: 15. This CDR3 has 19 residues. This CDR3 is CASSLSPTDRVSYTGELFF. As DNA, the CDR3 is TGCGCCAGCAGCTTGTCCCCCACAGACAGGGTTTCGTACACCGGGGAGCTGTTTTTT.

V gene TRBV4-1 combines with J gene TRBJ2-2, with TRBD2 identical over 12 bases. From germline, CDR1 is MGHRA and CDR2 YSYEKL. The CDR3 spans 17 residues. V dropped 5 bases and J dropped 3; count of bases not matched to a gene: 7. The CDR3 nucleotides are TGCGCCAGCAGCACAGGTTGGACTAGCGGGGACACCGGGGAGCTGTTTTTT. Its translation is CASSTGWTSGDTGELFF.

This clonotype was detected a few times. CDR3 region: CASSYSNSPLHF. The CDR3 DNA sequence: TGTGCCAGCAGTTATTCAAATTCACCCCTCCACTTT. J is TRBJ1-6 and V is TRBV6-5, with D unresolved. Germline values: CDR1 MNHEY, CDR2 SVGAGI. The CDR3 runs to 12 residues. V shed 3 bases and J shed 7 bases, with 4 bases lying between them.

V usage is TRBV4-1 and J usage is TRBJ1-5; 9 nucleotides match TRBD1. The CDR3 runs to 15 residues. CDR1 is MGHRA and CDR2 is YSYEKL in the germline V gene. With V trimmed by 5 bases and J by 5 bases, 7 bases remained unmatched. This CDR3 reads CASSYGQGLDQPQHF. As DNA, the CDR3 is TGCGCCAGCAGCTACGGACAGGGGTTGGATCAGCCCCAGCATTTT.

The sample holds many counts of this clonotype. The CDR3 is CASSYDRNEAFF. For the CDR3, the DNA is TGTGCCAGCAGTTATGACAGGAATGAAGCTTTCTTT. The V and J genes are TRBV28 and TRBJ1-1; D is possibly TRBD1 (6 bases). The CDR3 sequence is 12 residues long. V shed 4 bases and J shed 7 bases, with 10 bases lying between them. Germline V gives CDR1 MDHEN, CDR2 SYDVKM.

The rearrangement links TRBV12-3 or TRBV12-4 to TRBJ2-3; 9 nucleotides line up with TRBD2. This CDR3 region has 17 residues. V lost 0 bases and J lost 4; bases outside the gene matches: 8. CDR3 protein: CASSLALAGDWADTQYF. As DNA, the CDR3 is TGTGCCAGCAGTTTAGCCTTAGCGGGAGATTGGGCAGATACGCAGTATTTT.

J is TRBJ2-7 and V is TRBV7-9, with D perhaps TRBD2 (6 bases). Trimming took 1 base from V and 3 from J, leaving 7 bases between them. Germline values: CDR1 SEHNR, CDR2 FQNEAQ (reference sequence). The CDR3 length is 13 residues. The DNA of the CDR3 is TGTGCCAGCAGCTTAGAGACTAGCTACGAGCAGTACGTC. Its protein product is CASSLETSYEQYV.

The chain links TRBV7-9 to TRBJ2-1; the D call may be TRBD1 or TRBD2 (5 bases each). This CDR3 has 15 amino acids. Germline V lookup: CDR1 SEHNR, CDR2 FQNEAQ (reference sequence). The V and J ends lost 6 bases and 11 bases respectively, with 23 bases between them. The CDR3 protein is CASSSGTVEKLKQFF. CDR3 in DNA: TGTGCCAGCAGTTCCGGGACCGTCGAAAAGTTGAAGCAGTTCTTC.

V is TRBV6-5 and J is TRBJ2-3; D uncertain. CDR3 length equals 15 residues. Germline V CDR1 and CDR2: MNHEY, SVGAGI. The V and J ends lost 4 bases and 0 bases respectively, with 11 bases between them. In DNA form, the CDR3 reads TGTGCCAGCAGTTCCGACCTTTACAGCACAGATACGCAGTATTTT. It encodes CASSSDLYSTDTQYF.

V gene TRBV28 combines with J gene TRBJ2-1; the D call may be TRBD1 or TRBD2 (5 bases each). V was clipped by 11 bases and J by 6 bases, with 20 bases between them. This CDR3 is built from 14 residues. Germline V gene data show CDR1 as MDHEN and CDR2 as SYDVKM. Written as DNA, the CDR3 is TGTGCCTCCATCCCCCTGCTGGGGGTCAATGAGCAGTTCTTC. Translation gives CASIPLLGVNEQFF.

A word on this clonotype: A much larger clone differs from this one at a single base, so this may be a read error. The chain carries TRBV5-1 and TRBJ2-1; 9 bases agree with TRBD1. This CDR3 has 15 amino acids. Germline V gene data show CDR1 as SGHRS and CDR2 as YFSETQ. Unmatched junction bases numbered 8, after V lost 3 bases and J lost 7 bases. The CDR3 region has the DNA TGCGCCAGCAGCTGGCGGGACAGGGAAGTTAATGAGCAGTTCTTC. It translates to CASSWRDREVNEQFF.

This clonotype has at least ten counts. The CDR3 loop is CASVDTYTGELFF. In nucleotides, the CDR3 is TGCGCCAGCGTCGACACCTACACCGGGGAGCTGTTTTTT. This rearrangement joins TRBV5-1 to TRBJ2-2; D call uncertain. V was clipped by 7 bases and J by 3 bases, with 10 bases between them. The germline V gene has CDR1 SGHRS and CDR2 YFSETQ. This CDR3 contains 13 residues.

V usage is TRBV18 and J usage is TRBJ1-2; 8 bases map to TRBD1. V shed 3 bases, J shed 8 bases, and the junction held 14 bases outside the gene matches. The germline V gene encodes CDR1 KGHSH and CDR2 LQKENI. The CDR3 length is 16 residues. The CDR3 DNA reads TGTGCCAGCTCACCGGAGGCAGGGGGCGCGTGGGTCGGCTACACCTTC. As protein: CASSPEAGGAWVGYTF.

The chain uses TRBV20-1 and TRBJ2-7, with D unresolved. This CDR3 comprises 13 residues. CDR1 is DFQATT, CDR2 SNEGSKA, per germline (reference sequence). Trimming took 4 bases from V and 1 from J, leaving 11 bases between them. The CDR3 DNA is TGCAGTGCTAACACACCGAATTCCTACGAGCAGTACTTC. Translated: CSANTPNSYEQYF.